A selection of T cell receptor beta chains follows, all from one sample in a study of blood T cells in healthy people across ages. TCRdb ran MiXCR on the 5' RACE reads and lists one entry per CDR3 protein. In the table there are 920,000 or so distinct CDR3 sequences, 45% of which are singletons. Sequencing input: blood. The source of these receptors is a woman aged 60-75 years in good health. Both conserved end residues are trimmed from each CDR3.

>TRBJ2-1|TRBV5-1
ASSPEGGGDEQF
>TRBJ1-1|TRBV12-3/TRBV12-4
ASSLRSSAFAGEAF
>TRBJ2-7|TRBV6-2/TRBV6-3
ASSKSGLNEQY
>TRBJ2-3|TRBV3-1
ASSQDWTSNTQY
>TRBJ2-3|TRBV24-1
ATSDYTTDTQY
>TRBJ1-2|TRBV7-9
AGSSSDGYGYT
>TRBJ2-3|TRBV11-2
ASSLRQASYTDTQY
>TRBJ2-7|TRBV29-1
SVESVKQGSYEQY
>TRBJ2-1|TRBV5-1
ASSWASGTYNEQF
>TRBJ2-1|TRBV20-1
SARDGGGNEQF
>TRBJ1-2|TRBV4-1
ASSHSEGTNYGYT
>.|TRBV28
ASTEGGEGYEQY
>TRBJ2-1|TRBV27
ASSSRGRGDEQF
>TRBJ2-7|TRBV7-2
ASSLAHVAGEQY
>TRBJ2-7|TRBV20-1
SASDRDSYEQY
>TRBJ1-1|TRBV5-4
ASSPPDRATEAF
>TRBJ1-2|TRBV6-5
ASRTRHYGYT
>TRBJ2-1|TRBV27
ASIPGTSGYNEQF
>TRBJ1-1|TRBV29-1
SVEDTGWANTEAF
>TRBJ1-6|TRBV7-2
ASSLKSGNSPLH
>TRBJ1-1|TRBV5-5
ASSPPGGRRDTEAF
>.|TRBV6-2/TRBV6-3
ASSVDRAVEQY
>TRBJ2-2|TRBV29-1
SVEDPGARNTGELF
>TRBJ2-1|TRBV11-2
ASSHRLSGSFDNEQF
>TRBJ2-3|TRBV7-3
ASSPSPGQTGPRDTQY
>.|TRBV7-3
ASSSSPGVEQY
>TRBJ1-4|TRBV30
AWSVRTGGTAGEKLF
>TRBJ2-4|TRBV7-9
ASPSGAGSKNIQY
>TRBJ2-1|TRBV7-9
ASSLGHSGRADNEQF
>TRBJ2-1|TRBV3-1
ASSQGTGTNEQF
>TRBJ2-5|TRBV4-1
ASSQEASKSNEQY